This T cell receptor beta chain derives from a study of post-analysis software for immune sequencing data. TCR beta cDNA libraries included unique molecular identifiers. TCRdb used MiXCR to reprocess the PCR reads, holding one entry per CDR3 protein. Of over 700,000 distinct CDR3 sequences in the sample, 25% to 30% were seen once. This clonotype was detected only a few times. Its antigen is still unknown. General study points: Co-batched samples clustered tightly together by F measure. In patients, TRBV5-6, TRBV5-1 and TRBV20-1 belonged to five TRBV segments found more frequently than in controls.

V lost 6 bases to trimming and J lost 7 bases, with 16 bases between them. Germline assignment: CDR1 SEHNR and CDR2 FQNEAQ (reference sequence). CDR3 size: 14 residues. This sequence originates from a girl under 18 with multiple sclerosis. Source material: blood. The chain has TRBV7-9 and TRBJ2-1; possible D gene TRBD2, 6 bases. CDR3 in DNA: TGTGCCAGCAGGCTCGGCGGGGCCGGGAATGAGCAGTTCTTC. Amino acid sequence: CASRLGGAGNEQFF. Together with reference TRBV7-9 and TRBJ2-1, the CDR3 gives the full variable domain: DTGVSQNPRHKITKRGQNVTFRCDPISEHNRLYWYRQTLGQGPEFLTYFQNEAQLEKSRLLSDRFSAERPKGSFSTLEIQRTEQGDSAMYLCASRLGGAGNEQFFGPGTRLTVL.